A selection of T cell receptor beta chains follows, all from one sample in a study of T-cell memory formation after mild COVID-19. TCRdb re-derived calls from the 5' RACE reads in MiXCR, one entry per CDR3 protein. The sample shows 250,000 to 350,000 distinct CDR3 sequences, around 15% of them seen only once. The sample was PBMCs or a T cell subset sorted from them (not recorded which). The source of these receptors is a man younger than 35 who had mild COVID-19 (a few samples of this study predate the infection). Cell type and time point are not known. Each CDR3 is given with its conserved first and last residue. The order of the fields is V gene, J gene, D gene, clone size, CDR3 protein, CDR3 DNA. A D gene is named only where the DNA matches it firmly. The size entry is marked missing in some rows and otherwise reads once, few, many or a size class.

V: TRBV7-2; J: TRBJ2-1; D: -; size: many; CDR3: CASSLPHNEQFF; DNA: TGTGCCAGCAGCTTACCGCACAATGAGCAGTTCTTC
V: TRBV5-1; J: TRBJ2-1; D: -; size: -; CDR3: CASSLSGLVEQFF; DNA: TGCGCCAGCAGCTTGTCCGGGCTGGTTGAGCAGTTCTTC
V: TRBV7-9; J: TRBJ2-7; D: -; size: few; CDR3: CASSFGTLYEQYF; DNA: TGTGCCAGCAGCTTTGGCACCCTGTACGAGCAGTACTTC
V: TRBV4-2; J: TRBJ2-3; D: -; size: many; CDR3: CASSQDLYGGTDTQYF; DNA: TGTGCCAGCAGCCAAGATCTATACGGGGGCACAGATACGCAGTATTTT
V: TRBV6-6; J: TRBJ1-6; D: -; size: -; CDR3: CASSQYNSPLHF; DNA: TGTGCCAGCAGTCAATATAATTCACCCCTCCACTTT
V: TRBV12-3/TRBV12-4; J: TRBJ1-4; D: TRBD1; size: -; CDR3: CASSPQGAEKLFF; DNA: TGTGCCAGCAGCCCACAGGGGGCAGAAAAACTGTTTTTT
V: TRBV5-1; J: TRBJ2-3; D: TRBD2; size: -; CDR3: CASSPWGAGVSDTQYF; DNA: TGCGCCAGCAGCCCGTGGGGAGCGGGGGTATCAGATACGCAGTATTTT
V: TRBV5-1; J: TRBJ2-7; D: -; size: few; CDR3: CASSPSQGNPYEQYF; DNA: TGCGCCAGCAGCCCGAGCCAGGGTAACCCCTACGAGCAGTACTTC
V: TRBV28; J: TRBJ1-2; D: -; size: -; CDR3: CATRDRYGYTF; DNA: TGTGCCACCCGAGACCGGTATGGCTACACCTTC
V: TRBV7-9; J: TRBJ1-1; D: -; size: -; CDR3: CASSLQAGDTEAFF; DNA: TGTGCCAGCAGCTTACAGGCCGGAGACACTGAAGCTTTCTTT
V: TRBV27; J: TRBJ2-1; D: -; size: few; CDR3: CASTLGGEQFF; DNA: TGTGCCAGCACCCTGGGCGGGGAGCAGTTCTTC
V: TRBV7-8; J: TRBJ2-7; D: -; size: once; CDR3: CASSPREGEDYEQYF; DNA: TGTGCCAGCAGCCCCAGGGAAGGGGAGGACTACGAGCAGTACTTC
V: TRBV5-1; J: TRBJ1-5; D: TRBD1; size: few; CDR3: CASSSGGNSNQPQHF; DNA: TGCGCCAGCAGCTCAGGGGGGAATAGCAATCAGCCCCAGCATTTT
V: TRBV6-1; J: TRBJ1-2; D: TRBD1; size: -; CDR3: CASTGGTGGYGYTF; DNA: TGTGCCAGCACCGGGGGGACAGGGGGCTATGGCTACACCTTC
V: TRBV12-3/TRBV12-4; J: TRBJ1-1; D: -; size: -; CDR3: CASTLQLRSEAFF; DNA: TGTGCCAGCACCCTTCAACTCCGCTCGGAAGCTTTCTTT
V: TRBV6-2/TRBV6-3; J: TRBJ1-2; D: -; size: -; CDR3: CASRTMNYGYTF; DNA: TGTGCCAGCAGGACAATGAACTATGGCTACACCTTC
V: TRBV7-2; J: TRBJ1-1; D: -; size: few; CDR3: CASSVGRTTEAFF; DNA: TGTGCCAGCAGCGTCGGACGGACCACTGAAGCTTTCTTT
V: TRBV9; J: TRBJ2-3; D: -; size: -; CDR3: CASSVSGARDTDTQYF; DNA: TGTGCCAGCAGCGTTTCGGGGGCGCGAGACACAGATACGCAGTATTTT
V: TRBV7-2; J: TRBJ2-6; D: -; size: few; CDR3: CASSAGLSGANVLTF; DNA: TGTGCCAGCAGCGCGGGGCTTTCTGGGGCCAACGTCCTGACTTTC
V: TRBV6-2/TRBV6-3; J: TRBJ2-5; D: -; size: once; CDR3: CASSYSRTQETQYF; DNA: TGTGCCAGCAGTTACAGCAGAACTCAAGAGACCCAGTACTTC
V: TRBV6-2/TRBV6-3; J: TRBJ2-1; D: TRBD2; size: few; CDR3: CASSNSGTSRSYNEQFF; DNA: TGTGCCAGCAGTAACTCCGGGACTAGTCGCTCCTACAATGAGCAGTTCTTC
V: TRBV15; J: TRBJ2-1; D: -; size: few; CDR3: CATTTGTQEYNEQFF; DNA: TGTGCCACCACTACCGGGACGCAAGAATACAATGAGCAGTTCTTC
V: TRBV7-2; J: TRBJ1-4; D: -; size: few; CDR3: CASRRGDEKLFF; DNA: TGTGCCAGCAGGCGCGGGGATGAAAAACTGTTTTTT
V: TRBV12-3/TRBV12-4; J: TRBJ1-5; D: -; size: few; CDR3: CASRSDTSNQPQHF; DNA: TGTGCCAGCAGATCTGACACTTCCAATCAGCCCCAGCATTTT
V: TRBV25-1; J: TRBJ2-1; D: -; size: few; CDR3: CASSESLTQFF; DNA: TGTGCCAGCAGTGAAAGCCTCACACAGTTCTTC
V: TRBV7-2; J: TRBJ1-2; D: -; size: -; CDR3: CASSPEALPIHGYTF; DNA: TGTGCCAGCAGCCCTGAGGCTCTCCCCATCCATGGCTACACCTTC
V: TRBV13; J: TRBJ1-1; D: -; size: -; CDR3: CASSPTRETEAFF; DNA: TGTGCCAGCAGCCCCACTAGGGAAACTGAAGCTTTCTTT
V: TRBV4-3; J: TRBJ1-1; D: -; size: -; CDR3: CASSQDLTAGGETFF; DNA: TGCGCCAGCAGCCAAGATCTTACCGCCGGGGGGGAAACTTTCTTT
V: TRBV6-6; J: TRBJ2-3; D: -; size: few; CDR3: CASSYRTGTSTDTQYF; DNA: TGTGCCAGCAGTTACCGAACCGGGACTAGCACAGATACGCAGTATTTT
V: TRBV4-3; J: TRBJ2-3; D: -; size: -; CDR3: CASSQDGRGYTQYF; DNA: TGCGCCAGCAGCCAAGATGGTCGGGGGTATACGCAGTATTTT
V: TRBV10-3; J: TRBJ1-3; D: TRBD1; size: -; CDR3: CAMRQGNSGNTIYF; DNA: TGTGCCATGAGACAGGGGAACTCTGGAAACACCATATATTTT
V: TRBV27; J: TRBJ2-2; D: TRBD1; size: -; CDR3: CASSLSNRGITGELFF; DNA: TGTGCCAGCAGTTTATCGAACAGGGGTATTACCGGGGAGCTGTTTTTT
V: TRBV7-6; J: TRBJ1-3; D: TRBD1; size: -; CDR3: CASSRQGLNTIYF; DNA: TGTGCCAGCAGCCGACAGGGTTTAAACACCATATATTTT
V: TRBV20-1; J: TRBJ1-6; D: TRBD1; size: -; CDR3: CSARAGTGRTSPLHF; DNA: TGCAGTGCTCGGGCCGGGACAGGTCGTACTTCACCCCTCCACTTT
V: TRBV6-5; J: TRBJ1-1; D: TRBD1; size: -; CDR3: CASSYRGRGSTEAFF; DNA: TGTGCCAGCAGCTACAGGGGGCGGGGGAGCACTGAAGCTTTCTTT
V: TRBV27; J: TRBJ1-5; D: -; size: -; CDR3: CASSQFLGGQPQHF; DNA: TGTGCCAGCAGTCAGTTCCTGGGGGGTCAGCCCCAGCATTTT
V: TRBV28; J: TRBJ2-1; D: -; size: -; CDR3: CASSLLMSSNFNEQFF; DNA: TGTGCCAGCAGTTTATTGATGTCCAGTAATTTTAATGAGCAGTTCTTC
V: TRBV7-2; J: TRBJ1-2; D: -; size: -; CDR3: CASSLAGTGFYGYTF; DNA: TGTGCCAGCAGCTTAGCGGGGACGGGGTTCTATGGCTACACCTTC
V: TRBV7-9; J: TRBJ2-4; D: TRBD1; size: -; CDR3: CASVQRRGQLYF; DNA: TGTGCCAGCGTCCAGAGACGGGGACAGCTGTACTTC
V: TRBV6-6; J: TRBJ1-1; D: -; size: -; CDR3: CASSSGYQQTEAFF; DNA: TGTGCCAGCAGTTCCGGATACCAACAGACCGAAGCTTTCTTT
V: TRBV12-3/TRBV12-4; J: TRBJ2-1; D: -; size: few; CDR3: CASLGRGDEQFF; DNA: TGTGCCAGCCTAGGCAGGGGCGATGAGCAGTTCTTC
V: TRBV4-2; J: TRBJ2-7; D: -; size: -; CDR3: CASSQEEGLYYEQYF; DNA: TGTGCCAGCAGCCAAGAGGAGGGACTCTACTACGAGCAGTACTTC
V: TRBV5-1; J: TRBJ2-1; D: -; size: -; CDR3: CASSLRGGAYNEQFF; DNA: TGCGCCAGCAGCTTGAGGGGAGGCGCCTACAATGAGCAGTTCTTC
V: TRBV7-9; J: TRBJ2-1; D: TRBD1; size: few; CDR3: CASSQDRADEQFF; DNA: TGTGCCAGCAGCCAGGACAGGGCCGATGAGCAGTTCTTC
V: TRBV5-1; J: TRBJ2-4; D: -; size: many; CDR3: CASSSENIQYF; DNA: TGCGCCAGCAGCTCCGAAAACATTCAGTACTTC
V: TRBV7-2; J: TRBJ1-1; D: -; size: -; CDR3: CASSLATEAFF; DNA: TGTGCCAGCAGCTTAGCGACTGAAGCTTTCTTT
V: TRBV9; J: TRBJ2-3; D: -; size: once; CDR3: CASSPSFGGTQYF; DNA: TGTGCCAGCAGCCCCTCTTTCGGGGGTACGCAGTATTTT
V: TRBV10-3; J: TRBJ2-7; D: TRBD1; size: many; CDR3: CAIKGQGAGEQYF; DNA: TGTGCCATCAAAGGACAGGGGGCAGGCGAGCAGTACTTC
V: TRBV7-8; J: TRBJ2-1; D: TRBD2; size: -; CDR3: CASNLLAGDYNEQFF; DNA: TGTGCCAGCAACCTTCTAGCGGGGGACTACAATGAGCAGTTCTTC
V: TRBV6-2/TRBV6-3; J: TRBJ2-7; D: -; size: -; CDR3: CASSYSSYEQYF; DNA: TGTGCCAGCAGTTACTCGTCCTACGAGCAGTACTTC
V: TRBV18; J: TRBJ2-6; D: TRBD1; size: -; CDR3: CASSGQGDFGANVLTF; DNA: TGTGCCAGCTCAGGACAGGGAGACTTTGGGGCCAACGTCCTGACTTTC